These 26 T cell receptor beta chains were all obtained from the same sample, sequenced in a study of cytomegalovirus exposure and HLA in healthy donors (dated by TCRdb to about 2017). The method behind the library was the immunoSEQ multiplex PCR assay. A mixture of 60 forward primers for TCR Vbeta segments and 13 reverse primers for TCR Jbeta segments was used in the multiplex PCR. TCRdb mirrors the immuneACCESS table, restricted to in-frame sequences. Some clones are absent from its copies; in checked studies, under half trace to an unresolved V gene, and the reason for the others is unknown. Within this sample are more than 90,000 clones, with around 80% of them counted one time only. The top ten hold roughly 0.71% of the sample. The sample consisted of PBMCs. The receptors come from a woman aged 60-75 years in good health and CMV-seronegative.

The chain joins TRBV27 to TRBJ2-7, with D perhaps TRBD2 (5 bases). Germline CDR1 reads MNHEY; CDR2 reads SMNVEV (reference sequence). Trimming stripped 5 bases from V and 3 bases from J, with 14 bases between. CDR3 size: 14 residues. The CDR3 sequence: CASSHGGGLYEQYF. CDR3 DNA sequence: TGTGCCAGCAGTCACGGAGGAGGCCTCTACGAGCAGTACTTC.

In its sample, this clone was seen a few times. The chain uses TRBV29-1 and TRBJ1-1, with a possible D match to TRBD1 (6 bases). CDR3 length equals 14 residues. The germline V gene has CDR1 SQVTM and CDR2 ANQGSEA. Trimming took 2 bases from V and 11 from J, leaving 21 bases between them. CDR3 sequence reads: CSVERTARSGGAFF. The CDR3 DNA reads as TGCAGCGTTGAACGGACAGCGAGAAGCGGGGGTGCTTTCTTT.

The rearrangement uses TRBV9 and TRBJ2-1; 7 bases map to TRBD1. Germline V gene data show CDR1 as SGDLS and CDR2 as YYNGEE. Trimming at V came to 0 bases and at J to 2 bases, leaving 2 bases not matched to a gene. The CDR3 loop spans 15 amino acids. The CDR3 sequence is CASSVARGTYNEQFF. The DNA of the CDR3 is TGTGCCAGCAGCGTAGCCAGGGGGACCTACAATGAGCAGTTCTTC. The whole variable domain, filled in from reference TRBV9 and TRBJ2-1, reads DSGVTQTPKHLITATGQRVTLRCSPRSGDLSVYWYQQSLDQGLQFLIQYYNGEERAKGNILERFSAQQFPDLHSELNLSSLELGDSALYFCASSVARGTYNEQFFGPGTRLTVL.

This rearrangement joins TRBV4-3 to TRBJ2-5; no definite D call. V was cut by 0 bases and J by 5 bases, with 13 bases left in between. The V gene's germline CDR1 is LGHNA and CDR2 YSLEER. CDR3 size: 15 residues. The CDR3 nucleotides read TGCGCCAGCAGCCAAGACAGAAGGCTAGAGGAGACCCAGTACTTC. Residues: CASSQDRRLEETQYF.

The chain employs TRBV5-1 and TRBJ1-1; no definite D call. The CDR3 is made up of 14 amino acids. CDR1 SGHRS and CDR2 YFSETQ come from the germline V gene. V was trimmed by 0 bases and J by 0 bases, leaving 6 bases between them. CDR3 DNA sequence: TGCGCCAGCAGCTTGGGAGGCTTGAACACTGAAGCTTTCTTT. This translates into CASSLGGLNTEAFF.

The chain links TRBV28 to TRBJ2-7; 10 nucleotides match TRBD1. CDR1 MDHEN and CDR2 SYDVKM come from the germline V gene. J gave up 2 bases and V 5 bases, and 6 bases lay outside the gene matches. CDR3 length equals 15 residues. This chain's CDR3 is CASSLPGQGAYEQYF. For the CDR3, the DNA is TGTGCCAGCAGTCTTCCAGGACAGGGGGCCTACGAGCAGTACTTC. The variable domain in full, with the rest retrieved from reference TRBV28 and TRBJ2-7, is DVKVTQSSRYLVKRTGEKVFLECVQDMDHENMFWYRQDPGLGLRLIYFSYDVKMKEKGDIPEGYSVSREKKERFSLILESASTNQTSMYLCASSLPGQGAYEQYFGPGTRLTVT.

The chain combines TRBV6-1 with TRBJ2-5, with D maybe TRBD1 (5 bases). Deletions cut 5 bases from V and 7 bases from J, with 5 bases between. CDR3 length equals 10 residues. The germline V gene encodes CDR1 MNHNS and CDR2 SASEGT. This CDR3 reads CASSTGTQYF. In DNA form, the CDR3 reads TGTGCCAGCAGTACAGGGACCCAGTACTTC.

The chain employs TRBV29-1 and TRBJ2-1; 10 nucleotides agree with TRBD2. Trimming cost V 6 bases and J 5 bases; bases outside gene matches: 4. Germline lookup yields CDR1 SQVTM and CDR2 ANQGSEA. CDR3 length: 13 residues. CDR3 coding DNA: TGCAGCGTCGGTACTAGCGGGGACAATGAGCAGTTCTTC. This sequence encodes CSVGTSGDNEQFF.

This chain uses TRBV7-8 with TRBJ2-2; TRBD2 matches 7 bases. The V gene's germline CDR1 is SGHVS and CDR2 FQNEAQ. This CDR3 has 14 residues. The V segment lost 4 bases and the J segment 4 bases; nucleotides outside the gene matches: 3. The CDR3 sequence is CASSSGLPTGELFF. In DNA, the CDR3 is TGTGCCAGCAGCTCGGGACTACCCACCGGGGAGCTGTTTTTT.

The chain uses TRBV29-1 and TRBJ1-2; 8 positions match TRBD1. The V gene end was trimmed by 4 bases and the J gene end by 2 bases; junction bases not matched to a gene: 0. Germline-derived CDR1 and CDR2 are SQVTM and ANQGSEA. CDR3 length: 12 residues. This chain's CDR3 is CSVGQGNYGYTF. The CDR3 DNA sequence: TGCAGCGTTGGACAGGGGAACTATGGCTACACCTTC.

In this sample, this clone turned up once. This rearrangement joins TRBV27 to TRBJ1-1; no clear D gene. V dropped 5 bases and J dropped 2 bases, with 18 bases sitting between them. The CDR3 has 16 amino acids. Germline V gene sequence: CDR1 MNHEY, CDR2 SMNVEV (reference sequence). The CDR3 sequence is CASSGEPLTENTEAFF. CDR3 bases: TGTGCCAGCAGTGGGGAGCCCTTGACGGAAAACACTGAAGCTTTCTTT.

This rearrangement joins TRBV6-6 to TRBJ2-7; unclear D gene. This CDR3 has 15 amino acids. V gave up 0 bases and J gave up 1 base, with 10 bases separating them. CDR1 and CDR2 (germline): MNHNY, SVGAGI (reference sequence). CDR3 residues: CASSYSTPKSYEQYF. The CDR3 DNA follows: TGTGCCAGCAGTTACTCGACACCGAAATCCTACGAGCAGTACTTC.

This chain joins TRBV6-5 and TRBJ1-3, with TRBD1 as a possible D gene (6 bases). Trimming removed 5 bases at V and 4 bases at J, with 12 bases between. The CDR3 extends over 14 amino acids. Germline CDR1 reads MNHEY; CDR2 reads SVGAGI. This CDR3 is CASSRTEMGNTIYF. CDR3 bases: TGTGCCAGCAGTAGGACAGAGATGGGAAACACCATATATTTT.

This clone was detected once. J is TRBJ2-5 and V is TRBV6-4; D may be TRBD1 (5 bases). Trimming removed 4 bases from V and 5 bases from J, with 11 bases in between. The V gene's germline CDR1 is MRHNA and CDR2 SNTAGT. This CDR3 is built from 13 residues. This CDR3 is CASSGLKGETQYF. CDR3 in DNA: TGTGCCAGCAGTGGTCTAAAGGGGGAGACCCAGTACTTC.

V usage is TRBV6-5 and J usage is TRBJ2-7; 7 nucleotides align to TRBD1. CDR1 and CDR2 from the germline V gene are MNHEY and SVGAGI. J gave up 9 bases and V 8 bases, and 16 bases lay outside the gene matches. The CDR3 is made up of 14 amino acids. The CDR3 region has the DNA TGTGCCAGCGGGAGAAGGGACAGCCCTGAGGGGCAGTACTTC. It yields the protein CASGRRDSPEGQYF.

The chain has TRBV2 and TRBJ2-5; 7 bases line up with TRBD1. The CDR3 is made up of 13 amino acids. Germline CDR1 is SNHLY and CDR2 is FYNNEI. V lost 6 bases, J lost 5 bases, and 6 bases stayed unmatched. This CDR3 reads CASRTGSQETQYF. The CDR3 DNA sequence: TGTGCCAGCAGGACAGGGAGTCAGGAGACCCAGTACTTC.

The chain carries TRBV29-1 and TRBJ2-1, with 9 bases matching TRBD2. Trimming cost V 3 bases and J 0 bases; bases outside gene matches: 9. Germline CDR1 SQVTM, CDR2 ANQGSEA. The CDR3 has 17 amino acids. CDR3 in amino acids: CSVEPAGGQSSYNEQFF. The CDR3 coding sequence is TGCAGCGTTGAGCCAGCGGGGGGCCAGAGCTCCTACAATGAGCAGTTCTTC.

The V call is TRBV6-1, the J call TRBJ2-4, with D unclear. CDR1 MNHNS and CDR2 SASEGT come from the germline V gene. The CDR3 totals 15 residues. Between the trimmed V and J ends, which lost 5 bases and 0 bases, there was a span of 11 bases. The CDR3 sequence: CASSIDSLAKNIQYF. Here the CDR3 DNA reads TGTGCCAGCAGTATAGACTCGCTAGCCAAAAACATTCAGTACTTC.

In DNA, the CDR3 is TGTGCCAGTACCACGACAGGGTTTCTCGACACTGAAGCTTTCTTT. This encodes CASTTTGFLDTEAFF. The V gene is TRBV19, the J gene TRBJ1-1, with TRBD1 identical over 7 bases. CDR3 length equals 15 residues. The ends lost 7 bases at V and 3 bases at J; junction bases unmatched: 11. Germline CDR1 and CDR2: LNHDA and SQIVND (reference sequence).

The chain recombines TRBV4-3 with TRBJ2-7; D is unresolved. Trimming shortened V by 0 bases and J by 6 bases, and 6 bases separated the two germline ends. Germline V gives CDR1 LGHNA, CDR2 YSLEER. The CDR3 covers 12 residues. The CDR3 DNA follows: TGCGCCAGCAGCCAAGAGTACGGCGAGCAGTACTTC. Its protein is CASSQEYGEQYF.

The chain is built from TRBV28 and TRBJ2-4; 11 bases align to TRBD1. Germline V gives CDR1 MDHEN, CDR2 SYDVKM. Losses at the gene ends were 7 bases for V and 8 bases for J; bases not matched to a gene: 4. This CDR3 comprises 13 residues. The CDR3 loop is CASIPGQGDIQYF. DNA for the CDR3: TGTGCCAGCATCCCGGGACAGGGGGACATTCAGTACTTC. Full variable domain (outside the CDR3, taken from reference TRBV28 and TRBJ2-4): DVKVTQSSRYLVKRTGEKVFLECVQDMDHENMFWYRQDPGLGLRLIYFSYDVKMKEKGDIPEGYSVSREKKERFSLILESASTNQTSMYLCASIPGQGDIQYFGAGTRLSVL.

In its sample, this clone was seen once. J is TRBJ2-7 and V is TRBV5-6; 8 nucleotides match TRBD1. V lost 1 base and J lost 4; bases outside the gene matches: 13. The CDR3 runs 17 residues. Germline V gives CDR1 SGHDT, CDR2 YYEEEE. The CDR3 DNA sequence: TGTGCCAGCAGCTTGATAGATCGGCAGGGGGCGAGGTACGAGCAGTACTTC. Its translation: CASSLIDRQGARYEQYF.

The gene calls are TRBV5-6 and TRBJ2-5; 9 nucleotides agree with TRBD2. The V segment lost 1 base and the J segment 3 bases; nucleotides outside the gene matches: 10. Germline V gene sequence: CDR1 SGHDT, CDR2 YYEEEE. CDR3 length: 17 amino acids. The CDR3 DNA reads as TGTGCCAGCAGCTTGTTCCTAGCGGGGCCTGAGAAAGAGACCCAGTACTTC. The encoded protein is CASSLFLAGPEKETQYF.

The rearrangement uses TRBV19 and TRBJ1-5; TRBD1 matches at 7 bases. In germline, CDR1 is LNHDA, CDR2 SQIVND (reference sequence). The CDR3 runs 15 residues. V was pared by 3 bases and J by 6 bases, with 8 bases of the junction left unmatched. CDR3 in amino acids: CASSIGQVGGQPQHF. CDR3 in DNA: TGTGCCAGTAGTATCGGACAGGTTGGGGGTCAGCCCCAGCATTTT.

The chain uses TRBV25-1 and TRBJ2-7; D may be TRBD1 (6 bases). V was shortened by 1 base and J by 6 bases, with 19 bases between the two germline ends. The germline gives CDR1 MGHDK, CDR2 SYGVNS. The CDR3 has 16 amino acids. CDR3 DNA sequence: TGTGCCAGCAGTGAATCCCCCACAGGGTCCTCTGCCGAGCAGTACTTC. This sequence encodes CASSESPTGSSAEQYF.

The chain joins TRBV28 to TRBJ1-1; D is uncertain. V dropped 6 bases and J dropped 9 bases, with 11 bases sitting between them. The CDR3 is 11 residues long. Germline V CDR1 and CDR2: MDHEN, SYDVKM. The CDR3 nucleotides read TGTGCCAGCAGGTTCCGAGGGAAAGCTTTCTTT. Translation gives CASRFRGKAFF.